This entry lists 25 T cell receptor beta chains sequenced from one sample in a study of blood T cell repertoires in COVID-19. Clones were read by immunoSEQ multiplex PCR, and TCRdb kept only the in-frame ones, dropping some. The sample has about 120,000 clones, roughly 85% seen once. The sequencing sample was made of peripheral blood. These receptors all stem from a man older than 75 with acute or convalescent COVID-19.

The gene calls are TRBV6-4 and TRBJ2-3; a possible D gene is TRBD2 (7 bases). CDR3 size: 16 residues. V shed 1 base and J shed 1 base, with 12 bases lying between them. Germline V gives CDR1 MRHNA, CDR2 SNTAGT. DNA of the CDR3: TGTGCCAGCAGTGACTGGGAGGGGGGCGGCACAGATACGCAGTATTTT. This sequence encodes CASSDWEGGGTDTQYF.

J is TRBJ2-7 and V is TRBV2, with 8 nucleotides matching TRBD1. The CDR3 loop spans 15 amino acids. The V gene's germline CDR1 is SNHLY and CDR2 FYNNEI. J gave up 7 bases and V 6 bases, and 14 bases lay outside the gene matches. The CDR3 bases are TGTGCCAGCAGGCAAACGGGACAGGATCTACGGGAGCAGTACTTC. Translating it yields CASRQTGQDLREQYF.

The gene calls are TRBV11-3 and TRBJ2-1; 11 nucleotides match TRBD2. Germline values: CDR1 SGHNT, CDR2 YENEEA. The CDR3 spans 16 residues. The trim removed 0 bases at V and 6 bases at J, leaving 4 bases unmatched. The CDR3 here is CASSLEGSGRVNEQFF. CDR3 bases: TGTGCCAGCAGCTTAGAGGGTAGCGGGAGGGTCAATGAGCAGTTCTTC.

The chain links TRBV11-2 to TRBJ2-3; D possibly corresponds to TRBD2 (7 bases). In germline, CDR1 is SGHAT, CDR2 FQNNGV. The CDR3 totals 16 residues. The V and J ends lost 7 bases and 6 bases respectively, with 23 bases between them. CDR3 sequence: CASNQGTRLGGDTQYF. The DNA of the CDR3 is TGTGCCAGCAACCAGGGGACCCGTCTGGGAGGGGATACGCAGTATTTT.

The V call is TRBV19, the J call TRBJ2-3; 13 nucleotides line up with TRBD2. The CDR3 contains 16 residues. CDR1 and CDR2 from the germline V gene are LNHDA and SQIVND (reference sequence). The V segment lost 7 bases and the J segment 2 bases; nucleotides outside the gene matches: 6. CDR3 coding DNA: TGTGCCAGTACCACGACTAGCGGGAGGCCCACAGATACGCAGTATTTT. It codes for CASTTTSGRPTDTQYF.

V usage is TRBV27 and J usage is TRBJ2-5; D is perhaps TRBD1 (5 bases). The CDR3 length is 13 residues. Trimming cost V 7 bases and J 4 bases, with 13 bases left between them. Per the germline V gene, CDR1 is MNHEY and CDR2 is SMNVEV (reference sequence). The CDR3 is CASTWAQGETQYF. In DNA form, the CDR3 reads TGTGCCAGCACCTGGGCCCAGGGAGAGACCCAGTACTTC.

The chain couples TRBV2 to TRBJ1-2; D not certain. Trimming stripped 3 bases from V and 4 bases from J, with 3 bases between. Germline-derived CDR1 and CDR2 are SNHLY and FYNNEI. The CDR3 is 11 amino acids. CDR3 loop: CASSDGYGYTF. The CDR3 region has the DNA TGTGCCAGCAGTGACGGCTATGGCTACACCTTC.

V gene TRBV6-2 or TRBV6-3 combines with J gene TRBJ2-1; TRBD2 is a possible D gene (7 bases). The CDR3 has 15 residues. Germline CDR1 is MNHEY and CDR2 is SVGEGT. The V end lost 4 bases, the J end lost 2 bases, and 12 bases lay between the germline ends. This CDR3 reads CASSSGGGAYNEQFF. The CDR3 bases are TGTGCCAGCAGTTCCGGAGGGGGGGCCTACAATGAGCAGTTCTTC.

This chain joins TRBV10-3 and TRBJ2-5, with 8 bases identical to TRBD1. The V and J ends lost 6 bases and 2 bases, in that order; junction bases with no gene match: 2. Germline V gene lookup returns CDR1 ENHRY and CDR2 SYGVKD. This CDR3 spans 13 amino acids. The CDR3 reads CAIRGTGQETQYF. DNA for the CDR3: TGTGCCATCAGGGGGACAGGACAAGAGACCCAGTACTTC.

On this clone: The sample holds other DNA sequences that translate to the same CDR3. The chain has TRBV6-5 and TRBJ1-5; D call uncertain. V lost 0 bases and J lost 4, with 7 bases in between. CDR3 length equals 14 residues. Germline CDR1 reads MNHEY; CDR2 reads SVGAGI. The CDR3, as DNA: TGTGCCAGCAGTTACTCGGAGGAAAATCAGCCCCAGCATTTT. This gives the protein CASSYSEENQPQHF.

J is TRBJ2-1 and V is TRBV11-3; 9 bases map to TRBD2. The V gene end was trimmed by 4 bases and the J gene end by 9 bases; junction bases not matched to a gene: 7. This CDR3 has 14 amino acids. The germline CDR1 and CDR2 sequences are SGHNT and YENEEA. Here the CDR3 DNA reads TGTGCCAGCAGCTCGGGTAGCGGGAGCCGTGAGCAGTTCTTC. The encoded protein is CASSSGSGSREQFF.

This chain links TRBV6-4 with TRBJ2-3; D is perhaps TRBD1 (6 bases). The CDR3 is made up of 14 amino acids. CDR1 is MRHNA, CDR2 SNTAGT, per germline. Trimming left V 10 bases short and J 0 bases short, with 14 bases between. This CDR3 is CATQKQGSTDTQYF. The CDR3 DNA sequence: TGTGCCACCCAGAAACAGGGAAGCACAGATACGCAGTATTTT.

This clone has only one observation. The chain joins TRBV4-1 to TRBJ1-2, with 8 bases identical to TRBD1. In germline, CDR1 is MGHRA, CDR2 YSYEKL. The length of the CDR3 is 15 residues. After removal of 2 bases from V and 4 bases from J, the junction contained 6 bases not matched to a gene. The CDR3 here is CASSQMSQGAYGYTF. CDR3 nucleotide sequence: TGCGCCAGCAGCCAAATGTCCCAGGGGGCCTATGGCTACACCTTC.

This rearrangement joins TRBV7-8 to TRBJ2-3; TRBD1 is a possible D gene (7 bases). Deletions cut 5 bases from V and 3 bases from J, with 15 bases between. The germline V gene has CDR1 SGHVS and CDR2 FQNEAQ. The CDR3 has 15 residues. The CDR3 DNA reads TGTGCCAGCAGCATGCGGGACAGCGGGACAGATACGCAGTATTTT. It is translated as CASSMRDSGTDTQYF.

J is TRBJ2-7 and V is TRBV7-9; D may be TRBD2 (5 bases). Trimming removed 5 bases from V and 0 bases from J, with 17 bases in between. This CDR3 contains 16 residues. Germline V gene lookup returns CDR1 SEHNR and CDR2 FQNEAQ (reference sequence). The CDR3 nucleotides are TGTGCCAGCAGCACGACCCGGGGTCTGAGCTCCTACGAGCAGTACTTC. It translates to CASSTTRGLSSYEQYF.

The chain combines TRBV25-1 with TRBJ2-7; D might be TRBD2 (5 bases). The length of the CDR3 is 14 residues. V was pared by 4 bases and J by 7 bases, with 17 bases between. Germline CDR1 is MGHDK and CDR2 is SYGVNS. CDR3 sequence (DNA): TGTGCCAGCAGTGGGACCGAGAGGGTAGGTGAGCAGTACTTC. Translation: CASSGTERVGEQYF.

The V and J genes are TRBV18 and TRBJ2-5; TRBD2 agrees at 12 bases. After removal of 3 bases from V and 3 bases from J, the junction contained 14 bases not matched to a gene. The CDR3 extends over 19 amino acids. The V gene's germline CDR1 is KGHSH and CDR2 LQKENI. The CDR3 is CASSPVTLAGGAPKETQYF. The CDR3 DNA is TGTGCCAGCTCACCCGTAACACTAGCGGGGGGTGCCCCGAAAGAGACCCAGTACTTC.

The chain couples TRBV28 to TRBJ2-7; the match to TRBD1 covers 8 bases. Germline CDR1 MDHEN, CDR2 SYDVKM. The CDR3 has 15 residues. Unmatched junction bases numbered 12, after V lost 5 bases and J lost 6 bases. In nucleotides, the CDR3 is TGTGCCAGCAGTACCTCCGGGACAGGCCCCCTCGAGCAGTACTTC. Translating it yields CASSTSGTGPLEQYF.

The chain has TRBV5-1 and TRBJ2-5, with D possibly TRBD1 on 5 matching bases. Deletions cut 0 bases from V and 5 bases from J, with 11 bases between. From germline, CDR1 is SGHRS and CDR2 YFSETQ. The CDR3 is made up of 14 amino acids. CDR3 in amino acids: CASSLAAGLETQYF. The CDR3 bases are TGCGCCAGCAGCTTGGCGGCAGGGTTGGAGACCCAGTACTTC.

The V gene is TRBV15, the J gene TRBJ2-3, with TRBD2 matching over 9 bases. With 4 bases clipped from V and 4 bases from J, the junction kept 9 bases outside the gene matches. The V gene's germline CDR1 is LNHNV and CDR2 YYDKDF (reference sequence). The CDR3 consists of 16 residues. The CDR3: CATSTPRGGGADTQYF. The CDR3 DNA sequence: TGTGCCACCAGCACCCCCAGGGGCGGGGGGGCAGATACGCAGTATTTT.

This chain uses TRBV24-1 with TRBJ1-1; D is possibly TRBD1 (5 bases). The germline V gene has CDR1 KGHDR and CDR2 SFDVKD. Trimming left V 8 bases short and J 2 bases short, with 17 bases between. The CDR3 has 15 residues. In nucleotides, the CDR3 is TGTGCCACCATGAGCGGCCGGGGGGTTAACACTGAAGCTTTCTTT. It specifies CATMSGRGVNTEAFF.

This clone was counted a single time. This chain connects TRBV19 to TRBJ1-2; D is uncertain. Germline-derived CDR1 and CDR2 are LNHDA and SQIVND (reference sequence). The CDR3 length is 14 residues. The V end lost 4 bases, the J end lost 0 bases, and 9 bases lay between the germline ends. In DNA, the CDR3 is TGTGCCAGTAGTAGGTCAGGAACTAACTATGGCTACACCTTC. Protein product: CASSRSGTNYGYTF.

The chain joins TRBV27 to TRBJ2-7, with a possible D match to TRBD2 (6 bases). CDR3 length: 14 amino acids. V lost 7 bases and J 3 bases, leaving 16 bases between the germline ends. From germline, CDR1 is MNHEY and CDR2 SMNVEV (reference sequence). DNA of the CDR3: TGTGCCAGCAACCCCGGGACTGGTTTCTACGAGCAGTACTTC. Residues: CASNPGTGFYEQYF.

The V gene is TRBV12-3 or TRBV12-4, the J gene TRBJ1-1; D possibly corresponds to TRBD1 (6 bases). The CDR3 sequence is 13 residues long. Trimming pared 6 bases from V and 11 bases from J, leaving 19 bases between. The CDR3 loop is CASRGGGSREAFF. The DNA of the CDR3 is TGTGCCAGCAGGGGCGGGGGCTCCAGGGAGGCTTTCTTT.

The J gene is TRBJ1-2, the V gene TRBV10-3, with D possibly matching TRBD1 (5 bases). Germline V gene data show CDR1 as ENHRY and CDR2 as SYGVKD. The CDR3 extends over 16 amino acids. The V and J ends lost 0 bases and 0 bases respectively, with 11 bases between them. The CDR3 loop reads CAISESQGYANYGYTF. The CDR3 DNA sequence: TGTGCCATCAGTGAGTCGCAGGGTTACGCTAACTATGGCTACACCTTC.